This record concerns one T cell receptor beta chain sequence. The antigen is unknown. The data were obtained in a study of STAT5B mutations in CD4+ large granular lymphocyte leukemia. Study results and caveats: Top patient clones used TRBV06 genes more often: 8/27 versus 2/35 in controls. Patient CD4-sorted repertoires looked more clonal than healthy CD4+ repertoires, even without putative leukemic clones.

This table comes from immunoSEQ multiplex PCR, and its TCRdb copy is limited to in-frame clones, with some not included. The top ten hold roughly 1.2% of the sample, which has about 38,000 clones, approximately 85% seen once. The V gene's germline CDR1 is SGHRS and CDR2 YFSETQ. Trimming left V 0 bases short and J 5 bases short, with 12 bases between. The CDR3 spans 14 residues. Specimen: CD4+ T cells from blood buffy coats. The TCR originated in a human donor in good health. This chain joins TRBV5-1 and TRBJ2-7, with unresolved D. The CDR3 nucleotides read TGCGCCAGCAGCTTGGCCGGGCATACCGACGAGCAGTACTTC. It translates to CASSLAGHTDEQYF.